This T cell receptor (beta chain) is from a study of regulatory T cells in long-lasting Graves disease. The table lists this clonotype with many counts. Through Arm-PCR of CDR3 regions and iRepertoire HTBI primers, TCR beta libraries were built. Via MiXCR, TCRdb re-called the multiplex PCR reads, giving one row per CDR3 protein. This sample has around 450,000 distinct CDR3 sequences, with roughly a fifth found just once. The CDR3 is 16 residues long. Trimming left V 6 bases short and J 0 bases short, with 14 bases between. Per germline, CDR1 MDHEN and CDR2 SYDVKM. Time point described: persistent/refractory GD, antithyroid drugs over 5 years with positive TRAb. Following extraction of RNA from PBMCs, that RNA was used to make the TCR library.

The rearrangement links TRBV28 to TRBJ2-2, with D perhaps given as TRBD1 or TRBD2 (5 bases each). The sample consisted of peripheral blood mononuclear cells (PBMCs), taken when the disease was refractory, from a patient treated with antithyroid drugs. This sequence originates from a female donor with Graves disease. CDR3 bases: TGTGCCAGCAGCCTACGGGACGGACCGAACACCGGGGAGCTGTTTTTT. As protein: CASSLRDGPNTGELFF.